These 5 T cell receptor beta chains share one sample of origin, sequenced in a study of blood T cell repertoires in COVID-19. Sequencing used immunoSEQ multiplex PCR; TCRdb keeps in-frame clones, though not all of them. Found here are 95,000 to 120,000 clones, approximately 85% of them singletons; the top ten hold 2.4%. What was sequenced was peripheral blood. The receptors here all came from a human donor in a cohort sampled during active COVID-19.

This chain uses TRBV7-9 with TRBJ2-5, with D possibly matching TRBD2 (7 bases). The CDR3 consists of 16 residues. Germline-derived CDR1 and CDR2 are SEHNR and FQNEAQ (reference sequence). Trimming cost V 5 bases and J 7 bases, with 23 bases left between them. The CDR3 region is CASSRPPGAGGGTQYF. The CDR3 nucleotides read TGTGCCAGCAGCCGCCCCCCAGGGGCTGGCGGGGGGACCCAGTACTTC.

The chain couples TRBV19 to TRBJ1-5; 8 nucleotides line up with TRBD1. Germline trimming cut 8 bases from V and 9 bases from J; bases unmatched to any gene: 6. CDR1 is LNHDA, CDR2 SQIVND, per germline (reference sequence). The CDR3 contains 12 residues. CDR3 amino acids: CASRQGLGPQHF. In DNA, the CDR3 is TGTGCCAGTCGACAGGGGCTGGGGCCCCAGCATTTT.

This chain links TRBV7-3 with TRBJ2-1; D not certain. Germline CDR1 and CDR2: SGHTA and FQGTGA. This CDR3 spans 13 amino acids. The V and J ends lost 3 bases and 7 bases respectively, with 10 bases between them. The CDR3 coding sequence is TGTGCCAGCAGCTTCCTCCCAGCGAATGAGCAGTTCTTC. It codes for CASSFLPANEQFF.

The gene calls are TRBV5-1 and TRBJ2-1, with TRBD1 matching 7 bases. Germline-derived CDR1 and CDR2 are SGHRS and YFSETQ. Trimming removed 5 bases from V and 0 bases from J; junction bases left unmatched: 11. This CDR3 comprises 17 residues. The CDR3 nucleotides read TGCGCCAGCAGTTTTTTTCCCGGGACAGACTCCTACAATGAGCAGTTCTTC. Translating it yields CASSFFPGTDSYNEQFF.

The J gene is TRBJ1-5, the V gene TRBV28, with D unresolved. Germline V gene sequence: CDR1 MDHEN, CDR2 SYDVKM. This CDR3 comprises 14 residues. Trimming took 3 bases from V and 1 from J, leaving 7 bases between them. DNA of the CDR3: TGTGCCAGCAGTTTTAGAGGGAGCAATCAGCCCCAGCATTTT. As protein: CASSFRGSNQPQHF.